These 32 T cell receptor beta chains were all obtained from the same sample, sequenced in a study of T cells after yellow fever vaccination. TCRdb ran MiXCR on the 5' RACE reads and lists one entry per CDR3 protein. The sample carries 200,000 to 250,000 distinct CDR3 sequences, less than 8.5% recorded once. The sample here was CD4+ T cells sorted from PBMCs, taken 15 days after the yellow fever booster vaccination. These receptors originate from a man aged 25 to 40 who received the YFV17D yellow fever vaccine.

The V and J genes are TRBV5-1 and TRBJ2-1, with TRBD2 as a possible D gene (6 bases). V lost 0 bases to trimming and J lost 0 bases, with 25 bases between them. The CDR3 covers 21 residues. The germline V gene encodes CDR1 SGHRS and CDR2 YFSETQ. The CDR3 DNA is TGCGCCAGCAGCTTGGGGGGACTTTGGAGGGCCACAGGAAGCTCCTACAATGAGCAGTTCTTC. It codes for CASSLGGLWRATGSSYNEQFF.

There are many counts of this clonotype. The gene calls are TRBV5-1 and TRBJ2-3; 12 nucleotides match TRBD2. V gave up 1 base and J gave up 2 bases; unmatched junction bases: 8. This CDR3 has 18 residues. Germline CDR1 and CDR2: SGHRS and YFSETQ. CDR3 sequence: CASSLLASGRAFTDTQYF. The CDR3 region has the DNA TGCGCCAGCAGCTTGCTCGCTAGCGGGAGGGCCTTCACAGATACGCAGTATTTT.

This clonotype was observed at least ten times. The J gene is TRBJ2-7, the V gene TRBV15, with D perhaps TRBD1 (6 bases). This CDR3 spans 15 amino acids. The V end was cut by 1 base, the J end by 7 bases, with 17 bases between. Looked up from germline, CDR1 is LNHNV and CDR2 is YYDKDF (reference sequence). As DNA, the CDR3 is TGTGCCACCAGCAGAGCCCCAGGGGATCTTGGGGAGCAGTACTTC. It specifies CATSRAPGDLGEQYF.

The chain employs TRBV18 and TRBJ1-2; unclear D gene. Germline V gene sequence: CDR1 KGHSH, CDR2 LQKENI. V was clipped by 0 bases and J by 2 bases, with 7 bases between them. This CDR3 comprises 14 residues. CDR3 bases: TGTGCCAGCTCACCACCCTATTTCAACTATGGCTACACCTTC. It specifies CASSPPYFNYGYTF.

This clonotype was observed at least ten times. CDR3 sequence: CASSFQGTLNEKLFF. CDR3 DNA: TGTGCCAGCAGCTTTCAGGGGACATTGAATGAAAAACTGTTTTTT. The rearrangement uses TRBV5-6 and TRBJ1-4, with D possibly being TRBD1 (6 bases). Deletions cut 2 bases from V and 5 bases from J, with 13 bases between. The germline V gene encodes CDR1 SGHDT and CDR2 YYEEEE. This CDR3 is built from 15 residues.

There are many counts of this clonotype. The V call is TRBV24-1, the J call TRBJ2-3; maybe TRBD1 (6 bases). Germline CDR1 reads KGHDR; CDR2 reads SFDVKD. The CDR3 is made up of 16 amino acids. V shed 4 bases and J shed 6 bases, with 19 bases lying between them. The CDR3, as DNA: TGTGCCACCAGTGAGTATGGACAGTTTGGTGGCGATACGCAGTATTTT. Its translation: CATSEYGQFGGDTQYF.

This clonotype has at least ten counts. This CDR3 is CASSESNGGRGEQYF. CDR3 sequence (DNA): TGCGCCAGCAGTGAGTCGAATGGCGGGAGAGGGGAGCAGTACTTC. The chain carries TRBV10-2 and TRBJ2-7, with 7 bases that match TRBD2. CDR3 size: 15 residues. J gave up 7 bases and V 0 bases, and 9 bases lay outside the gene matches. The germline CDR1 and CDR2 sequences are WSHSY and SAAADI.

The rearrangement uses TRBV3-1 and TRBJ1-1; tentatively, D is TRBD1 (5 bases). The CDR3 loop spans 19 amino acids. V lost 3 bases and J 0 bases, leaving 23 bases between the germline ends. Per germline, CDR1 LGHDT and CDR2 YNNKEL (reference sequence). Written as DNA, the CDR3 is TGTGCCAGCAGCCACCTGGGACCTAATCTCAGGGTCGTGAACACTGAAGCTTTCTTT. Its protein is CASSHLGPNLRVVNTEAFF.

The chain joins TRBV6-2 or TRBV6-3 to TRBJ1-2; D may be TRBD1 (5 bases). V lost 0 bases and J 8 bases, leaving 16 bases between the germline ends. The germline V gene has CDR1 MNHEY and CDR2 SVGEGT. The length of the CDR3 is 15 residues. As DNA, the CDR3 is TGTGCCAGCAGTTACTCGTGGGACGGCGCGGGGGGCTACACCTTC. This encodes CASSYSWDGAGGYTF.

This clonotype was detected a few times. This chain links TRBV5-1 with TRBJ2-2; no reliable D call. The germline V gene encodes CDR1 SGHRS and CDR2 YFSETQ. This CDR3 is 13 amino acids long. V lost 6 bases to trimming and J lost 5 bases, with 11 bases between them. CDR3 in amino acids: CASTLPGTGELFF. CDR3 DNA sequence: TGCGCCAGCACCCTGCCCGGGACCGGGGAGCTGTTTTTT.

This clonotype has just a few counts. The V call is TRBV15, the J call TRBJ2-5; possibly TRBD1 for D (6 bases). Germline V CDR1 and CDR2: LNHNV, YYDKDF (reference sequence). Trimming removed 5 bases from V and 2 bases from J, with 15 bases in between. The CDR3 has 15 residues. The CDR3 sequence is CATSVRYRDQETQYF. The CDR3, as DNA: TGTGCCACCAGCGTCCGGTACAGGGATCAAGAGACCCAGTACTTC.

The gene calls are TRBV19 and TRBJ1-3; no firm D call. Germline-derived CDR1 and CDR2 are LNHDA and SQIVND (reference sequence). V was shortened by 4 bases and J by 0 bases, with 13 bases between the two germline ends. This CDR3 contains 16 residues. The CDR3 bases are TGTGCCAGTAGTACGATTTCTGCCAGCTCTGGAAACACCATATATTTT. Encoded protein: CASSTISASSGNTIYF.

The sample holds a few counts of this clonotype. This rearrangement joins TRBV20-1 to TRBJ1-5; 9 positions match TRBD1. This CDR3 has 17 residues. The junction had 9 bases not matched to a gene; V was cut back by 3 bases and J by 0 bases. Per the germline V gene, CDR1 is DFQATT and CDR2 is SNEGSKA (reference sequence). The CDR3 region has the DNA TGCAGTGCTAGGAGACCGGGACAGGGCGCTAGCAATCAGCCCCAGCATTTT. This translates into CSARRPGQGASNQPQHF.

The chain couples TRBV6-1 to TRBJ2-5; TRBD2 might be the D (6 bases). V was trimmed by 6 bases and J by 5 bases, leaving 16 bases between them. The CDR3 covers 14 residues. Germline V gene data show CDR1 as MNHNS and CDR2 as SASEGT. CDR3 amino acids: CASSRRASAETQYF. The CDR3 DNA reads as TGTGCCAGCAGCCGCCGGGCTAGCGCTGAGACCCAGTACTTC.

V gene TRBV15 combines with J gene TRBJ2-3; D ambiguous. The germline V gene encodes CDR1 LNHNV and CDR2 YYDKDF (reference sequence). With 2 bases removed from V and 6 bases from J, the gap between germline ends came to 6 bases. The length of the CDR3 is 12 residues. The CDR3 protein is CATSRTRDTQYF. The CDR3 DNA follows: TGTGCCACCAGCAGAACCAGGGATACGCAGTATTTT.

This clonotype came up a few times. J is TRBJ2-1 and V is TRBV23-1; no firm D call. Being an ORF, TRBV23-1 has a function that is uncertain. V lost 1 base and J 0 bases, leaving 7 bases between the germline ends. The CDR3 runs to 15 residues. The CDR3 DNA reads TGCGCCAGCAGTCAATTGGGTCGCTCCTACAATGAGCAGTTCTTC. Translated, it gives CASSQLGRSYNEQFF.

The CDR3 region has the DNA TGCAGTGCTGGCGGGGGTCTTGGTCAGCCCCAGCATTTT. This translates into CSAGGGLGQPQHF. V and J are TRBV20-1 and TRBJ1-5; possible D gene TRBD1, 5 bases. The CDR3 is made up of 13 amino acids. Germline V lookup: CDR1 DFQATT, CDR2 SNEGSKA (reference sequence). The ends were cut back, 5 bases at V and 6 bases at J, with 14 bases in the middle.

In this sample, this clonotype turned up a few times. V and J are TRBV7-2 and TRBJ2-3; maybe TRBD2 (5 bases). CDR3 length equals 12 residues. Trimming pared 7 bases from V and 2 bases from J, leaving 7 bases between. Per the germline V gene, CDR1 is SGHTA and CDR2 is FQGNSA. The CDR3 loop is CASNDYTDTQYF. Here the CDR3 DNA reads TGTGCCAGCAACGACTACACAGATACGCAGTATTTT.

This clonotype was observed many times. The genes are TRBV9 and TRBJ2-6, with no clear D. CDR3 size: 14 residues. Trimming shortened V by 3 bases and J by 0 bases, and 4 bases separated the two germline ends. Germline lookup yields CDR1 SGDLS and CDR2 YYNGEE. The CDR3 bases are TGTGCCAGCAGCGCCCCCTCTGGGGCCAACGTCCTGACTTTC. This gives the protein CASSAPSGANVLTF.

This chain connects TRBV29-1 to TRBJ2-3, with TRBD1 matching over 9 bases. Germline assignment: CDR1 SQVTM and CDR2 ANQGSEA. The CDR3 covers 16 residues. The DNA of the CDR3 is TGCAACTCCTCTCTCGGGACAGGGTTTACCACAGATACGCAGTATTTT. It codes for CNSSLGTGFTTDTQYF.

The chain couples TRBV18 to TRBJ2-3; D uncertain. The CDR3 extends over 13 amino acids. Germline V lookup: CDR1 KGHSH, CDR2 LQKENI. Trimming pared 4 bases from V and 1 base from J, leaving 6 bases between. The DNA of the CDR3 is TGTGCCAGCTCACTAAAACGCACAGATACGCAGTATTTT. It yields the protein CASSLKRTDTQYF.

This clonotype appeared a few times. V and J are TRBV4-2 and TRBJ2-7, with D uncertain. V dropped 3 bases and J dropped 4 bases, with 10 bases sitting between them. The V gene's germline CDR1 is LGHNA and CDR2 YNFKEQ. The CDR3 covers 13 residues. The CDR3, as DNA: TGTGCCAGCAGCCAGGACCGGATGTACGAGCAGTACTTC. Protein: CASSQDRMYEQYF.

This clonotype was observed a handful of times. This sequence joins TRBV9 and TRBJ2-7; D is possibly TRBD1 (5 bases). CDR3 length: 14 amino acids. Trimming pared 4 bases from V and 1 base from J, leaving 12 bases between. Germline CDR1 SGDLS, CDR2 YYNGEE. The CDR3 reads CASSQTPGSYEQYF. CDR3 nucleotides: TGTGCCAGCAGCCAAACCCCAGGGTCCTACGAGCAGTACTTC.

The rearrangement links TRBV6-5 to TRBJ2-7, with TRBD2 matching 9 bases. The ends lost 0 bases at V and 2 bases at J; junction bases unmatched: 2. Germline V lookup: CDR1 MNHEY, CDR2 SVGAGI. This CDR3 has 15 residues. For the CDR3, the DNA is TGTGCCAGCAGTTACTCCGGGACTAGCACCTACGAGCAGTACTTC. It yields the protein CASSYSGTSTYEQYF.

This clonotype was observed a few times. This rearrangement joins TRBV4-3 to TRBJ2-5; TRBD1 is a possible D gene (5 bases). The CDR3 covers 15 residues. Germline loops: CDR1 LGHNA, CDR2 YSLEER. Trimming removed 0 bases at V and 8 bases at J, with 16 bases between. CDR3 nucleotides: TGCGCCAGCAGCCAAGATCGGGCAGGGTTGGGAACCCAGTACTTC. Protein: CASSQDRAGLGTQYF.

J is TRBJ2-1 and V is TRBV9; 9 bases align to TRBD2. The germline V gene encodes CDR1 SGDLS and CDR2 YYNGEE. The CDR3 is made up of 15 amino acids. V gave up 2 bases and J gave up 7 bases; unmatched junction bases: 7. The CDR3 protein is CASSVSGRGLNEQFF. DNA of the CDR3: TGTGCCAGCAGCGTTAGCGGGAGAGGTTTAAATGAGCAGTTCTTC.

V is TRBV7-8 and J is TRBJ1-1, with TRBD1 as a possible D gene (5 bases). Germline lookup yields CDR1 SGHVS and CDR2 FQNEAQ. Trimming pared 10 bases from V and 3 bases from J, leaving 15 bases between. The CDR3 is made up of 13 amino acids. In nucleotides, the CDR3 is TGTGCCACCCAATCCATGGGGGACACTGAAGCTTTCTTT. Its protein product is CATQSMGDTEAFF. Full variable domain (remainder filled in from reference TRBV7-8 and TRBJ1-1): GAGVSQSPRYKVAKRGQDVALRCDPISGHVSLFWYQQALGQGPEFLTYFQNEAQLDKSGLPSDRFFAERPEGSVSTLKIQRTQQEDSAVYLCATQSMGDTEAFFGQGTRLTVV.

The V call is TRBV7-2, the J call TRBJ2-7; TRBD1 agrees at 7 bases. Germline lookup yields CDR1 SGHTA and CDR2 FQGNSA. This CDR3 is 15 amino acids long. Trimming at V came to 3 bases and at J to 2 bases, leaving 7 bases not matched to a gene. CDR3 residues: CASSFSGTETYEQYF. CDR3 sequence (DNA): TGTGCCAGCAGCTTTTCCGGGACAGAAACCTACGAGCAGTACTTC. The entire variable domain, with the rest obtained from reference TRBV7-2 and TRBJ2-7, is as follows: GAGVSQSPSNKVTEKGKDVELRCDPISGHTALYWYRQSLGQGLEFLIYFQGNSAPDKSGLPSDRFSAERTGGSVSTLTIQRTQQEDSAVYLCASSFSGTETYEQYFGPGTRLTVT.

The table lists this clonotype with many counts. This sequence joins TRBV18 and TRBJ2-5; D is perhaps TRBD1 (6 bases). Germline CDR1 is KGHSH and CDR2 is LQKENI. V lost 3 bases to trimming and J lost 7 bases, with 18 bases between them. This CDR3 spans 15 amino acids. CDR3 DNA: TGTGCCAGCTCACCGCAGGACAGTGATATTCGGACCCAGTACTTC. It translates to CASSPQDSDIRTQYF.

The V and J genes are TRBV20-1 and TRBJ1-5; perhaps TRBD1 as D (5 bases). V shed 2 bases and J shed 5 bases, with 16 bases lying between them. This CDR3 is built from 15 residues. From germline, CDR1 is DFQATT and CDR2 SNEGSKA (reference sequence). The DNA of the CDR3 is TGCAGTGCTAGATTTTCCGGGGGAGGGGATCAGCCCCAGCATTTT. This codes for CSARFSGGGDQPQHF.

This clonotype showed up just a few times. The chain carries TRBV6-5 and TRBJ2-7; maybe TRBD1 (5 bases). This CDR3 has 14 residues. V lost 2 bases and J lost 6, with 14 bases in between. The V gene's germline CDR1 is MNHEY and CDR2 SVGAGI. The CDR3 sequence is CASSYGRVESEQYF. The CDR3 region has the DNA TGTGCCAGCAGTTACGGCAGGGTGGAGAGCGAGCAGTACTTC.

CDR3 residues: CSAPNLGRSSYNEQFF. The CDR3 DNA reads as TGCAGTGCCCCTAATTTGGGGAGGAGCTCCTACAATGAGCAGTTCTTC. The chain employs TRBV20-1 and TRBJ2-1; D perhaps matches TRBD2 (6 bases). This CDR3 contains 16 residues. The V and J ends lost 6 bases and 0 bases respectively, with 18 bases between them. Germline lookup yields CDR1 DFQATT and CDR2 SNEGSKA (reference sequence).